Included here is one TCR beta chain sequence, with context. TCRdb keeps only in-frame clones here, not all; method: immunoSEQ multiplex PCR. The sample holds some 10,000 clones. This specimen belongs to a study of synovial regulatory T cells in juvenile arthritis. The CDR3 is made up of 14 amino acids. Only the protein sequence is given. Germline V gene lookup returns CDR1 KGHSH and CDR2 LQKENI. This receptor was identified in a donor aged 2-30 years with juvenile idiopathic arthritis. V and J are TRBV18 and TRBJ2-1; checking the TCRdb D call of TRBD1 is not possible without DNA. Sequencing was done on a sample of Treg cells from blood. Subset meaning: remaining (HLA-DR-negative) circulating blood Treg cells. Here the CDR3 reads CASSPRQDRHEQFF.